The rows below give T cell receptor beta chains drawn from one sample of a study of blood T cell repertoires in COVID-19. The assay was immunoSEQ multiplex PCR, and TCRdb's table has in-frame clones only and misses some. The data show roughly 41,000 clones, around 74% seen once. Sequenced material: peripheral blood. The source of these receptors is a man between 70 and 80 years old with COVID-19, enrolled during active disease. Both conserved end residues are part of each CDR3. A D gene is named only where the DNA matches it firmly. Some rows have no size entry. The others give once, few or many, or a class for an expanded clone.

CASRKPGQGAEAFF | TGTGCCAGCAGAAAACCGGGACAGGGGGCTGAAGCTTTCTTT | 14 | TRBJ1-1 | NA | TRBD1 | TRBV2
CATSDPDRGGNQPQHF | TGTGCCACCAGTGACCCCGACAGAGGCGGCAATCAGCCCCAGCATTTT | 16 | TRBJ1-5 | many | NA | TRBV24-1
CASSPQDGETQYF | TGTGCCAGCAGCCCACAGGATGGAGAGACCCAGTACTTC | 13 | TRBJ2-5 | NA | NA | TRBV9
CASRSGGSDTEAFF | TGTGCCAGCAGGTCAGGGGGCTCGGACACTGAAGCTTTCTTT | 14 | TRBJ1-1 | NA | TRBD1 | TRBV6-5
CASSKVFTGSSYEQYF | TGTGCCAGCAGCAAAGTATTCACAGGGAGCTCCTACGAGCAGTACTTC | 16 | TRBJ2-7 | few | NA | TRBV21-1
CASSEGLQPFGEQFF | TGCGCCAGCAGTGAGGGCCTTCAACCATTTGGTGAGCAGTTCTTC | 15 | TRBJ2-1 | NA | NA | TRBV10-2
CASSLDSAATEAFF | TGTGCCAGCAGTTTGGACAGTGCGGCCACTGAAGCTTTCTTT | 14 | TRBJ1-1 | NA | NA | TRBV7-9
CASSLLASGTGGSYGYTF | TGTGCCAGCAGCTTACTTGCCTCCGGGACAGGGGGATCCTATGGCTACACCTTC | 18 | TRBJ1-2 | NA | TRBD1 | TRBV7-6
CASSYRTLTDTQYF | TGTGCCAGCAGCTACAGGACACTCACAGATACGCAGTATTTT | 14 | TRBJ2-3 | NA | NA | TRBV7-8
CASSQLNPDRKTNQPQHF | TGCGCCAGCAGTCAGTTGAACCCGGACAGGAAAACTAATCAGCCCCAGCATTTT | 18 | TRBJ1-5 | NA | TRBD1 | TRBV23-1
CASSEPSSTEKPCPSNQPQHF | TGCGCCAGCAGTGAGCCCTCGTCGACAGAAAAACCTTGCCCTAGCAATCAGCCCCAGCATTTT | 21 | TRBJ1-5 | once | NA | TRBV10-1
CASRTETYRGTEAFF | TGTGCCAGCAGGACCGAGACATACCGGGGGACTGAAGCTTTCTTT | 15 | TRBJ1-1 | NA | NA | TRBV2
CASMEGGAGGTNTGELFF | TGTGCCAGTATGGAGGGAGGAGCGGGGGGTACGAACACCGGGGAGCTGTTTTTT | 18 | TRBJ2-2 | NA | TRBD2 | TRBV19
CATSDLGQGARGETQYF | TGTGCCACCAGTGATTTGGGACAGGGGGCGAGGGGAGAGACCCAGTACTTC | 17 | TRBJ2-5 | NA | TRBD1 | TRBV24-1
CASSSGIASEQYF | TGTGCCAGTAGTTCCGGGATAGCGAGCGAGCAGTACTTC | 13 | TRBJ2-7 | NA | NA | TRBV19
CASSQDLWHEDNYGYTF | TGTGCCAGCAGCCAAGATCTGTGGCACGAAGATAACTATGGCTACACCTTC | 17 | TRBJ1-2 | NA | NA | TRBV3-1/TRBV3-2
CASSQDSDLPLHF | TGTGCCAGCAGCCAGGACTCTGATTTACCCCTCCACTTT | 13 | TRBJ1-6 | NA | NA | TRBV3-1/TRBV3-2
CASSPAGGLDEQFF | TGCGCCAGCAGCCCCGCGGGAGGATTGGATGAGCAGTTCTTC | 14 | TRBJ2-1 | NA | TRBD2 | TRBV10-2
CAWSEDRGLGELFF | TGTGCCTGGAGTGAGGACAGGGGGCTCGGGGAGCTGTTTTTT | 14 | TRBJ2-2 | NA | TRBD1 | TRBV30
CATSDPGQDQETQYF | TGTGCCACCAGTGACCCGGGACAGGATCAAGAGACCCAGTACTTC | 15 | TRBJ2-5 | NA | TRBD1 | TRBV24-1
CASSMWQGGDNEQFF | TGTGCCAGTAGTATGTGGCAGGGAGGGGATAATGAGCAGTTCTTC | 15 | TRBJ2-1 | NA | TRBD2 | TRBV19
CASSLQSNQPQHF | TGTGCCAGCAGTTTACAGAGCAATCAGCCCCAGCATTTT | 13 | TRBJ1-5 | many | NA | TRBV27
CASSQWGVGNTIYF | TGTGCCAGCAGCCAATGGGGAGTTGGAAACACCATATATTTT | 14 | TRBJ1-3 | NA | NA | TRBV3-1/TRBV3-2
CATEDSVNSPLHF | TGTGCCACCGAGGACAGCGTTAATTCACCCCTCCACTTT | 13 | TRBJ1-6 | NA | NA | TRBV14
CASSLWGGDETQYF | TGTGCCAGCAGTTTATGGGGGGGGGATGAGACCCAGTACTTC | 14 | TRBJ2-5 | NA | TRBD2 | TRBV27
CASRSGTGYQPQHF | TGTGCCAGCAGATCCGGGACAGGGTATCAGCCCCAGCATTTT | 14 | TRBJ1-5 | once | TRBD1 | TRBV2
CASTSSGEEEQYF | TGTGCCAGCACTTCTAGCGGTGAGGAAGAGCAGTACTTC | 13 | TRBJ2-7 | NA | TRBD2 | TRBV6-5
CASSLRVVIANEQFF | TGTGCCAGTAGTCTCAGGGTTGTAATTGCCAATGAGCAGTTCTTC | 15 | TRBJ2-1 | NA | NA | TRBV19
CASSIAVSGANVLTF | TGTGCCAGTAGTATAGCGGTTTCTGGGGCCAACGTCCTGACTTTC | 15 | TRBJ2-6 | NA | NA | TRBV19
CASWDRAYNEQFF | TGTGCCAGCTGGGACAGGGCCTACAATGAGCAGTTCTTC | 13 | TRBJ2-1 | NA | TRBD1 | TRBV18
CASSDPGPYEQYF | TGCGCCAGCAGTGATCCAGGGCCCTACGAGCAGTACTTC | 13 | TRBJ2-7 | NA | NA | TRBV10-2
CATSDAGAPYNEQFF | TGTGCCACCAGTGATGCGGGGGCCCCCTACAATGAGCAGTTCTTC | 15 | TRBJ2-1 | NA | NA | TRBV24-1
CASSLPAGSTDTQYF | TGCGCCAGCAGCTTGCCGGCGGGAAGCACAGATACGCAGTATTTT | 15 | TRBJ2-3 | NA | NA | TRBV5-1
CASSVLGDINYNEQFF | TGTGCCAGCAGCGTCCTAGGGGACATTAACTACAATGAGCAGTTCTTC | 16 | TRBJ2-1 | NA | NA | TRBV9
CASSLWGQRNTEAFF | TGTGCCAGCAGCTTATGGGGACAGAGGAACACTGAAGCTTTCTTT | 15 | TRBJ1-1 | few | TRBD1 | TRBV11-2
CASSNIGYTF | TGTGCCAGCAGTAACATTGGCTACACCTTC | 10 | TRBJ1-2 | NA | NA | TRBV2
CASRPGTFFGEQYF | TGTGCCAGTAGACCTGGGACATTCTTTGGCGAGCAGTACTTC | 14 | TRBJ2-7 | once | NA | TRBV19
CASSERDTGELFF | TGTGCCAGCAGTGAACGGGACACCGGGGAGCTGTTTTTT | 13 | TRBJ2-2 | once | NA | TRBV2
CASSLALAGGQETQYF | TGCGCCAGCAGCTTGGCCCTAGCGGGAGGGCAAGAGACCCAGTACTTC | 16 | TRBJ2-5 | once | TRBD2 | TRBV5-1
CASSFRLFSNYGYTF | TGTGCCAGCAGCTTCAGACTATTTTCTAACTATGGCTACACCTTC | 15 | TRBJ1-2 | NA | NA | TRBV7-2
CASSYRIGNEKLFF | TGTGCCAGCAGTTATAGAATTGGTAATGAAAAACTGTTTTTT | 14 | TRBJ1-4 | once | NA | TRBV6-6
CALSGTGQLGQYF | TGTGCCTTATCTGGGACAGGTCAACTCGGGCAGTACTTC | 13 | TRBJ2-7 | few | TRBD1 | TRBV7-9
CASSLRSGNTIYF | TGCGCCAGCAGCCTCCGCTCTGGAAACACCATATATTTT | 13 | TRBJ1-3 | NA | NA | TRBV4-1
CASRLGQGASAFF | TGTGCCAGCAGACTTGGACAGGGGGCGTCAGCTTTCTTT | 13 | TRBJ1-1 | NA | TRBD1 | TRBV12-3/TRBV12-4
CASSLGQGYQETQYF | TGCGCCAGCAGCTTGGGACAGGGGTACCAAGAGACCCAGTACTTC | 15 | TRBJ2-5 | NA | TRBD1 | TRBV5-1
CASSARDSNSPLHF | TGTGCCAGCAGCGCCCGGGACAGTAATTCACCCCTCCACTTT | 14 | TRBJ1-6 | NA | TRBD1 | TRBV3-1/TRBV3-2
CASSLRHYGVETQYF | TGTGCCAGCAGCTTACGACACTACGGGGTGGAGACCCAGTACTTC | 15 | TRBJ2-5 | NA | NA | TRBV7-2
CASSPPTGQGSTDTQYF | TGTGCCAGCTCACCACCGACCGGACAGGGCAGCACAGATACGCAGTATTTT | 17 | TRBJ2-3 | few | TRBD1 | TRBV18
CASSQDKRTEAFF | TGTGCCAGCAGCCAAGATAAGCGGACTGAAGCTTTCTTT | 13 | TRBJ1-1 | NA | NA | TRBV4-2